Below, 5 T cell receptor beta chains from the same sample are listed, as sequenced in a study of blood T cell repertoires in COVID-19. The repertoire was sequenced with immunoSEQ multiplex PCR; TCRdb's copy has only in-frame clones and lacks some. The table includes 220,000 or so clones, around 86% detected once. The specimen was peripheral blood. The receptors were gathered from a woman aged 80 or over with COVID-19, enrolled during active disease.

The chain recombines TRBV6-2 or TRBV6-3 with TRBJ1-2; tentative D call: TRBD1 (6 bases). The CDR3 is 13 amino acids. Germline loops: CDR1 MNHEY, CDR2 SVGEGT. Between the trimmed V and J ends, which lost 4 bases and 5 bases, there was a span of 11 bases. CDR3 DNA sequence: TGTGCCAGCAGTTTACAGGGATATTATGGCTACACCTTC. This codes for CASSLQGYYGYTF.

The rearrangement uses TRBV19 and TRBJ1-2; TRBD1 is a possible D gene (5 bases). V was clipped by 6 bases and J by 4 bases, with 15 bases between them. Germline CDR1 is LNHDA and CDR2 is SQIVND (reference sequence). The CDR3 consists of 14 residues. DNA for the CDR3: TGTGCCAGTAGCGACAGTACCACCTTCTATGGCTACACCTTC. Protein product: CASSDSTTFYGYTF.

The rearrangement joins TRBV7-9 to TRBJ2-5; D might be TRBD1 (5 bases). Trimming cost V 0 bases and J 2 bases, with 10 bases left between them. CDR3 size: 15 residues. The germline CDR1 and CDR2 sequences are SEHNR and FQNEAQ (reference sequence). CDR3 nucleotide sequence: TGTGCCAGCAGCTTAGCGACTCAGGGACAAGAGACCCAGTACTTC. It translates to CASSLATQGQETQYF. Full variable domain (outside the CDR3, taken from reference TRBV7-9 and TRBJ2-5): DTGVSQNPRHKITKRGQNVTFRCDPISEHNRLYWYRQTLGQGPEFLTYFQNEAQLEKSRLLSDRFSAERPKGSFSTLEIQRTEQGDSAMYLCASSLATQGQETQYFGPGTRLLVL.

This clone was detected a few times. The chain is built from TRBV10-3 and TRBJ1-1, with 10 bases identical to TRBD1. V shed 8 bases and J 3 bases; nucleotides not matched to a gene: 6. The CDR3 is 14 amino acids. Looked up from germline, CDR1 is ENHRY and CDR2 is SYGVKD. The CDR3: CAIGGQGPDTEAFF. Here the CDR3 DNA reads TGTGCCATCGGGGGACAGGGGCCCGACACTGAAGCTTTCTTT.

The rearrangement links TRBV6-5 to TRBJ1-1, with D perhaps TRBD1 (5 bases). Germline-derived CDR1 and CDR2 are MNHEY and SVGAGI. V was cut by 2 bases and J by 1 base, with 11 bases left in between. The CDR3 sequence is 15 residues long. In nucleotides, the CDR3 is TGTGCCAGCAGTTACCTCAGGGTAGGGAACACTGAAGCTTTCTTT. Protein product: CASSYLRVGNTEAFF.